A selection of T cell receptor beta chains follows, all from one sample in a study of T cell changes during pregnancy in multiple sclerosis. Sequencing used immunoSEQ multiplex PCR; TCRdb keeps in-frame clones, though not all of them. The sample includes about 57,000 clones, 85% to 95% of them seen just once. The input for sequencing was CD4+ T cells from peripheral blood mononuclear cells, taken in the third trimester of pregnancy. These receptors originate from a female donor with multiple sclerosis, enrolled in a pregnancy study. Both conserved end residues are part of each CDR3. The order of the fields is J gene, V gene, clone size, D gene, CDR3 DNA, CDR3 protein. A D gene is named only where the DNA matches it firmly. Clone size is not always given. Where it is, it says once, few, many or a class for expanded clones.

j_call: TRBJ2-6; v_call: TRBV7-9; clone_size: -; d_call: TRBD1; cdr3_nt: TGTGCCAGCAGACCCCCCCGGAGGACAGGGGGCGATGGGGCCAACGTCCTGACTTTC; cdr3_aa: CASRPPRRTGGDGANVLTF
j_call: TRBJ2-2; v_call: TRBV4-3; clone_size: -; d_call: -; cdr3_nt: TGCGCCAGCAGCCAAGAGTCATACACCGGGGAGCTGTTTTTT; cdr3_aa: CASSQESYTGELFF
j_call: TRBJ2-1; v_call: TRBV19; clone_size: -; d_call: TRBD2; cdr3_nt: TGTGCCAGTAGTATGTGGTCCGGGGGGGACCGAAACAATGAGCAGTTCTTC; cdr3_aa: CASSMWSGGDRNNEQFF
j_call: TRBJ2-3; v_call: TRBV11-3; clone_size: once; d_call: TRBD2; cdr3_nt: TGTGCCAGCAGCTCTGGACTAGCGGGGGGGTTACATACGCAGTATTTT; cdr3_aa: CASSSGLAGGLHTQYF
j_call: TRBJ1-2; v_call: TRBV7-8; clone_size: -; d_call: TRBD1; cdr3_nt: TGTGCCAGCAGCCCCCGGGACAGGGGTTATGGCTACACCTTC; cdr3_aa: CASSPRDRGYGYTF
j_call: TRBJ1-2; v_call: TRBV4-3; clone_size: -; d_call: TRBD1; cdr3_nt: TGCGCCAGCAGCCAAGATCCGCAGGGGGGTGACTATGGCTACACCTTC; cdr3_aa: CASSQDPQGGDYGYTF
j_call: TRBJ1-1; v_call: TRBV6-5; clone_size: -; d_call: -; cdr3_nt: TGTGCCAGCAGTTACTCCCGGGACACTGAAGCTTTCTTT; cdr3_aa: CASSYSRDTEAFF
j_call: TRBJ2-1; v_call: TRBV9; clone_size: -; d_call: TRBD2; cdr3_nt: TGTGCCAGCAGCGTCGGACTAGTCGCGAATGAGCAGTTCTTC; cdr3_aa: CASSVGLVANEQFF
j_call: TRBJ2-7; v_call: TRBV6-6; clone_size: -; d_call: -; cdr3_nt: TGTGCCAGCAGGCAAACCATGGGGGCGACCTACGAGCAGTACTTC; cdr3_aa: CASRQTMGATYEQYF
j_call: TRBJ1-6; v_call: TRBV2; clone_size: few; d_call: TRBD1; cdr3_nt: TGTGCCAGAGAGGGGGCGCATAATTCACCCCTCCACTTT; cdr3_aa: CAREGAHNSPLHF
j_call: TRBJ2-2; v_call: TRBV11-2; clone_size: once; d_call: TRBD1; cdr3_nt: TGTGCCAGCAGCTTAGGGCGCGACAGGGGGGCCGGGGAGCTGTTTTTT; cdr3_aa: CASSLGRDRGAGELFF
j_call: TRBJ2-3; v_call: TRBV9; clone_size: -; d_call: TRBD1; cdr3_nt: TGTGCCAGCAGCGAGGGGACAGGGGCAGATACGCAGTATTTT; cdr3_aa: CASSEGTGADTQYF
j_call: TRBJ2-5; v_call: TRBV5-8; clone_size: -; d_call: -; cdr3_nt: TGTGCCAGCAGCCCCGGGTTACAAGAGACCCAGTACTTC; cdr3_aa: CASSPGLQETQYF
j_call: TRBJ1-5; v_call: TRBV7-8; clone_size: -; d_call: -; cdr3_nt: TGTGCCAGCAGTAAGGACAGTCCCAATCAGCCCCAGCATTTT; cdr3_aa: CASSKDSPNQPQHF
j_call: TRBJ2-7; v_call: TRBV11-2; clone_size: -; d_call: TRBD1; cdr3_nt: TGTGCCAGCAGCTCGACAGGGGGCACCTACGAGCAGTACTTC; cdr3_aa: CASSSTGGTYEQYF
j_call: TRBJ1-1; v_call: TRBV18; clone_size: -; d_call: TRBD1; cdr3_nt: TGTGCCAGCTCACCAGGACAGGGGAACACTGAAGCTTTCTTT; cdr3_aa: CASSPGQGNTEAFF
j_call: TRBJ1-5; v_call: TRBV6-4; clone_size: -; d_call: -; cdr3_nt: TGTGCCAGCGCCCAGGGGAGCAATCAGCCCCAGCATTTT; cdr3_aa: CASAQGSNQPQHF
j_call: TRBJ2-2; v_call: TRBV6-5; clone_size: -; d_call: -; cdr3_nt: TGTGCCAGCAGTTACTTCCCAGGGAGGAGCACCGGGGAGCTGTTTTTT; cdr3_aa: CASSYFPGRSTGELFF
j_call: TRBJ2-1; v_call: TRBV7-2; clone_size: once; d_call: -; cdr3_nt: TGTGCCAGCAGGCGCGCGGGGGCGGTCTTCTACAATGAGCAGTTCTTC; cdr3_aa: CASRRAGAVFYNEQFF
j_call: TRBJ1-2; v_call: TRBV7-2; clone_size: -; d_call: TRBD1; cdr3_nt: TGTGCCAGCAAAAGGGACAGGGCGGGGTTCTATGGCTACACCTTC; cdr3_aa: CASKRDRAGFYGYTF
j_call: TRBJ2-5; v_call: TRBV9; clone_size: -; d_call: -; cdr3_nt: TGTGCCAGCAGCGTAGAATGGGTCAGGAAGACCCAGTACTTC; cdr3_aa: CASSVEWVRKTQYF
j_call: TRBJ1-1; v_call: TRBV7-3; clone_size: -; d_call: -; cdr3_nt: TGTGCCAGCAGCATTTCCAGGGAGGACACTGAAGCTTTCTTT; cdr3_aa: CASSISREDTEAFF
j_call: TRBJ1-3; v_call: TRBV12-5; clone_size: -; d_call: -; cdr3_nt: TGTGCTAGTGGTTTGGGCGGGTCTTTCGACTTAGGAAACACCATATATTTT; cdr3_aa: CASGLGGSFDLGNTIYF
j_call: TRBJ1-1; v_call: TRBV30; clone_size: -; d_call: -; cdr3_nt: TGTGCCTGGATGCGTCGGAGGGTCACGAACACTGAAGCTTTCTTT; cdr3_aa: CAWMRRRVTNTEAFF
j_call: TRBJ1-1; v_call: TRBV12-5; clone_size: -; d_call: -; cdr3_nt: TGTGCTAGTGCGGCAAGGGGGAACACTGAAGCTTTCTTT; cdr3_aa: CASAARGNTEAFF